The clone carrying this TCR beta chain was detected a few times. Time point specified: sample taken at primary tumor resection. The authors sequenced whole RNA from tumor, nontumor lung or frozen PBMC without sorting. There were roughly 78 donors, all of them untreated patients with early-stage non-small cell lung cancer. This sample is drawn from a study of spatial heterogeneity in lung cancer. Unique molecular identifiers tagged every individual TCR cDNA molecule. In TCRdb, the 5' RACE reads were re-called with MiXCR into one record per CDR3 protein. The profile covers fewer than 55,000 distinct CDR3 sequences, with about 7.4% appearing a single time and 13% taken by the ten largest. The CDR3 is 18 amino acids. The germline gives CDR1 SGHTA, CDR2 FQGNSA. V lost 0 bases and J lost 2; bases outside the gene matches: 8.

The receptor comes from a female donor with early-stage non-small cell lung cancer. The genes are TRBV7-2 and TRBJ2-7; TRBD2 matches 12 bases. The sample was PBMCs, taken at surgery. The CDR3: CASSLAPSGGGHAYEQYF. DNA for the CDR3: TGTGCCAGCAGCTTAGCTCCTAGCGGGGGGGGACACGCCTACGAGCAGTACTTC. The entire variable domain, with the rest obtained from reference TRBV7-2 and TRBJ2-7, is as follows: GAGVSQSPSNKVTEKGKDVELRCDPISGHTALYWYRQSLGQGLEFLIYFQGNSAPDKSGLPSDRFSAERTGGSVSTLTIQRTQQEDSAVYLCASSLAPSGGGHAYEQYFGPGTRLTVT.